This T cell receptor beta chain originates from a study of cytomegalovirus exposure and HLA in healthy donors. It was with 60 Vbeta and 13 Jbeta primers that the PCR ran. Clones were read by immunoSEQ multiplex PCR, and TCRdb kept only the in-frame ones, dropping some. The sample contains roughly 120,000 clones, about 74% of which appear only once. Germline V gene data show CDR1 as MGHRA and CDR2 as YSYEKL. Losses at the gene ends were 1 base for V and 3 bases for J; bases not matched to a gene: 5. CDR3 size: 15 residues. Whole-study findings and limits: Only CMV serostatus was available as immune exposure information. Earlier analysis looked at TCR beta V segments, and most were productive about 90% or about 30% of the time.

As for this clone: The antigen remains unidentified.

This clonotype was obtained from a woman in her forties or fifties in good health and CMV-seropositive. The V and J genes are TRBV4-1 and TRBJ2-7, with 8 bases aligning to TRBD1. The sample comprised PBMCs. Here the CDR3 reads CASSQGTGSSYEQYF. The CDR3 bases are TGCGCCAGCAGCCAAGGGACAGGGTCCAGCTACGAGCAGTACTTC.